The entry that follows covers one T cell receptor beta chain sequence. This sample is part of a study of blood T cell repertoires in COVID-19. As for the study in general: The United States, Italy and Spain were the sources of the acute and convalescent COVID-19 samples.

The repertoire was sequenced with immunoSEQ multiplex PCR; TCRdb's copy has only in-frame clones and lacks some. Among 150,000 to 200,000 clones listed, 74% were seen once. There are 16 residues in the CDR3. Per the germline V gene, CDR1 is SGDLS and CDR2 is YYNGEE. V lost 4 bases and J 0 bases, leaving 17 bases between the germline ends. The sequence was obtained from a woman aged 80 or over with acute or convalescent COVID-19. The sequenced material came from peripheral blood. The rearrangement links TRBV9 to TRBJ2-7, with TRBD2 as a possible D gene (5 bases). For the CDR3, the DNA is TGTGCCAGCAGCCCTCGGAAGCGGCCACACTCCTACGAGCAGTACTTC. It specifies CASSPRKRPHSYEQYF.